This T cell receptor (beta chain) appears in the sequencing data of a study of monozygotic twins with inflammatory bowel disease. Study-level findings and limits: The study found lower TCRbeta diversity (inverse Simpson) in IBD patients than in healthy co-twins. In these data, no single strong IBD-associated signal or clonotype received support.

Per the germline V gene, CDR1 is MNHEY and CDR2 is SVGAGI. The CDR3 contains 16 residues. With regard to this clonotype: Its antigen is still unknown.

Whole blood served as the source of total RNA, and no T cell sorting took place. A template switching step added UMIs, each with a 6-nucleotide sample barcode. TCRdb reprocessed the 5' RACE reads, keeping one entry per CDR3 protein, no DNA. This listing includes over 100,000 distinct CDR3 sequences. This sequence joins TRBV6-5 and TRBJ2-3; TCRdb reports TRBD2, a call that lacks DNA to check it against. The TCR comes from a human donor with ulcerative colitis or Crohn's disease, or a healthy co-twin of an affected twin (not recorded which). The sequenced sample was blood. This CDR3 is CASSSALAASTDTQYF.